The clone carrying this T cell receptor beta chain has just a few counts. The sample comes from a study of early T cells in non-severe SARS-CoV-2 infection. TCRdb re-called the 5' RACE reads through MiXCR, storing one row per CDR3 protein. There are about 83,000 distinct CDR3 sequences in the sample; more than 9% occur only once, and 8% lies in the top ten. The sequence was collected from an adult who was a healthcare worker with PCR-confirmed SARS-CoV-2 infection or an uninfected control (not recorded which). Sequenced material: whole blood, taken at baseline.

The CDR3 reads CASSPGLSYGYTF. CDR3 DNA: TGTGCCAGCAGCCCCGGTTTGAGCTATGGCTACACCTTC. This chain links TRBV27 with TRBJ1-2; no firm D call. The CDR3 runs 13 residues. The V end lost 6 bases, the J end lost 4 bases, and 12 bases lay between the germline ends. The V gene's germline CDR1 is MNHEY and CDR2 SMNVEV (reference sequence).